A selection of T cell receptor beta chains follows, all from one sample in a study of CD8 T cells in ankylosing spondylitis. One entry per CDR3 protein, called by TCRdb with MiXCR from the 5' RACE reads. Altogether around 450,000 distinct CDR3 sequences are present, roughly a quarter being singletons, with the ten largest covering under 0.9%. The sequencing input was blood, either unsorted or a sorted T cell fraction (not recorded which). The receptors stem from a male donor with ankylosing spondylitis. Each CDR3 is given with its conserved first and last residue. Each record gives: D gene, clone size, J gene, V gene, CDR3 protein, CDR3 DNA. A D gene is named only where the DNA matches it firmly. Size values are once, few and many counts, or a class for expanded clones, and some rows have none.

D: NA; size: NA; J: TRBJ2-3; V: TRBV24-1; CDR3: CATSALPTDTQYF; DNA: TGTGCCACCAGCGCCCTTCCCACAGATACGCAGTATTTT
D: TRBD2; size: NA; J: TRBJ2-5; V: TRBV11-3; CDR3: CASSIWTSGEETQYF; DNA: TGTGCCAGCAGCATCTGGACTAGCGGGGAAGAGACCCAGTACTTC
D: NA; size: NA; J: TRBJ1-1; V: TRBV14; CDR3: CASSPVRNTEAFF; DNA: TGTGCCAGCAGCCCTGTTAGAAACACTGAAGCTTTCTTT
D: NA; size: NA; J: TRBJ2-1; V: TRBV5-5; CDR3: CASSFQLGDGNEQFF; DNA: TGTGCCAGCAGCTTCCAACTAGGGGATGGCAATGAGCAGTTCTTC
D: TRBD1; size: many; J: TRBJ1-5; V: TRBV20-1; CDR3: CSAGDSLGNQPQHF; DNA: TGCAGTGCTGGGGACAGTCTGGGAAATCAGCCCCAGCATTTT
D: TRBD1; size: few; J: TRBJ2-7; V: TRBV20-1; CDR3: CSYKGQGIDEQYF; DNA: TGCAGTTATAAGGGACAGGGGATCGACGAGCAGTACTTC
D: TRBD1; size: NA; J: TRBJ1-5; V: TRBV7-2; CDR3: CASSLGGDRVQPQHF; DNA: TGTGCCAGCAGCTTAGGAGGGGACAGGGTTCAGCCCCAGCATTTT
D: TRBD2; size: few; J: TRBJ2-1; V: TRBV24-1; CDR3: CATGGVGNEQFF; DNA: TGTGCCACCGGGGGGGTAGGCAATGAGCAGTTCTTC
D: TRBD1; size: NA; J: TRBJ1-1; V: TRBV7-8; CDR3: CASSLQTGWDTEAFF; DNA: TGTGCCAGCAGCTTACAGACAGGGTGGGACACTGAAGCTTTCTTT
D: NA; size: few; J: TRBJ1-3; V: TRBV29-1; CDR3: CSVIRGNTIYF; DNA: TGCAGCGTTATACGTGGAAACACCATATATTTT
D: NA; size: few; J: TRBJ1-5; V: TRBV4-1; CDR3: CASSQEMIDGSNQPQHF; DNA: TGCGCCAGCAGCCAAGAGATGATTGATGGTAGCAATCAGCCCCAGCATTTT
D: NA; size: many; J: TRBJ1-2; V: TRBV28; CDR3: CASSAPGYSYGYTF; DNA: TGTGCCAGCAGTGCCCCGGGGTATAGCTATGGCTACACCTTC
D: NA; size: few; J: TRBJ2-5; V: TRBV6-2/TRBV6-3; CDR3: CASSRSRDSAPTQYF; DNA: TGTGCCAGCTCGCGATCACGGGACTCCGCTCCGACCCAGTACTTC
D: TRBD2; size: few; J: TRBJ2-2; V: TRBV5-1; CDR3: CASSLEVTSATGELFF; DNA: TGCGCCAGCAGCTTGGAAGTGACTAGCGCCACCGGGGAGCTGTTTTTT
D: TRBD2; size: NA; J: TRBJ2-1; V: TRBV12-3/TRBV12-4; CDR3: CASSSGGRDNEQFF; DNA: TGTGCCAGCAGTTCCGGCGGGAGGGACAATGAGCAGTTCTTC
D: NA; size: few; J: TRBJ2-1; V: TRBV29-1; CDR3: CSVLGASYNEQFF; DNA: TGCAGCGTTTTGGGGGCCTCCTACAATGAGCAGTTCTTC
D: NA; size: NA; J: TRBJ1-1; V: TRBV6-1; CDR3: CASSERWGAQGRTEAFF; DNA: TGTGCCAGCAGTGAACGGTGGGGGGCGCAGGGTAGAACTGAAGCTTTCTTT
D: NA; size: NA; J: TRBJ2-7; V: TRBV7-6; CDR3: CASSSYREGEQYF; DNA: TGTGCCAGCAGCTCTTACAGGGAAGGGGAGCAGTACTTC
D: NA; size: few; J: TRBJ1-2; V: TRBV7-9; CDR3: CASSLAVNYYGYTF; DNA: TGTGCCAGCAGCTTAGCGGTGAACTACTATGGCTACACCTTC
D: NA; size: NA; J: TRBJ1-1; V: TRBV20-1; CDR3: CSAPGHPGNTEAFF; DNA: TGCAGTGCACCGGGACACCCTGGGAACACTGAAGCTTTCTTT
D: NA; size: NA; J: TRBJ1-1; V: TRBV5-5; CDR3: CASSRNLEAFF; DNA: TGTGCCAGCAGCCGAAATCTGGAAGCTTTCTTT
D: TRBD2; size: NA; J: TRBJ2-1; V: TRBV20-1; CDR3: CSARSGLAGGPGYNEQFF; DNA: TGCAGTGCTAGATCGGGACTAGCGGGAGGGCCGGGCTACAATGAGCAGTTCTTC
D: TRBD1; size: NA; J: TRBJ1-2; V: TRBV5-1; CDR3: CASSTGDRGRRGYTF; DNA: TGCGCCAGCAGCACAGGGGACAGGGGGCGGCGCGGCTACACCTTC
D: NA; size: few; J: TRBJ1-4; V: TRBV12-3/TRBV12-4; CDR3: CASTPQGLGNEKLFF; DNA: TGTGCCAGCACCCCTCAAGGTCTGGGTAATGAAAAACTGTTTTTT
D: TRBD2; size: NA; J: TRBJ2-1; V: TRBV5-1; CDR3: CASSSAAFRRGGNEQFF; DNA: TGCGCCAGCAGTTCCGCAGCTTTCCGGAGGGGAGGGAATGAGCAGTTCTTC
D: NA; size: NA; J: TRBJ1-6; V: TRBV15; CDR3: CATSRDLRQLSSPLHF; DNA: TGTGCCACCAGCAGAGACTTGAGACAGTTAAGTTCACCCCTCCACTTT
D: NA; size: few; J: TRBJ2-2; V: TRBV20-1; CDR3: CSAKQIGSGELFF; DNA: TGCAGTGCTAAGCAAATCGGAAGCGGGGAGCTGTTTTTT
D: TRBD1; size: few; J: TRBJ2-5; V: TRBV5-1; CDR3: CASSDSTGFKGIGTQYF; DNA: TGCGCCAGCAGCGACTCGACAGGGTTTAAGGGTATAGGGACCCAGTACTTC
D: NA; size: NA; J: TRBJ1-1; V: TRBV20-1; CDR3: CSARGPMNTEAFF; DNA: TGCAGTGCTAGAGGCCCCATGAACACTGAAGCTTTCTTT
D: NA; size: few; J: TRBJ1-6; V: TRBV28; CDR3: CATSSPANSPLHF; DNA: TGTGCCACCAGCAGTCCGGCAAATTCACCCCTCCACTTT
D: NA; size: few; J: TRBJ1-6; V: TRBV9; CDR3: CASSMQGPGSPLHF; DNA: TGTGCCAGCAGCATGCAGGGCCCGGGGTCACCCCTCCACTTT
D: TRBD1; size: few; J: TRBJ1-5; V: TRBV7-2; CDR3: CASSHRTGKNQPQHF; DNA: TGTGCCAGCAGCCACCGGACAGGGAAAAATCAGCCCCAGCATTTT
D: NA; size: few; J: TRBJ2-2; V: TRBV5-1; CDR3: CASSLRTSNTGELFF; DNA: TGCGCCAGCAGCTTGCGGACGTCGAACACCGGGGAGCTGTTTTTT
D: NA; size: NA; J: TRBJ1-3; V: TRBV9; CDR3: CASRGQFNLDTIYF; DNA: TGTGCCAGCAGGGGTCAATTCAACCTTGACACCATATATTTT
D: TRBD1; size: few; J: TRBJ2-3; V: TRBV30; CDR3: CAWSVTGGRGDTQYF; DNA: TGTGCCTGGAGTGTCACAGGGGGCAGAGGAGATACGCAGTATTTT